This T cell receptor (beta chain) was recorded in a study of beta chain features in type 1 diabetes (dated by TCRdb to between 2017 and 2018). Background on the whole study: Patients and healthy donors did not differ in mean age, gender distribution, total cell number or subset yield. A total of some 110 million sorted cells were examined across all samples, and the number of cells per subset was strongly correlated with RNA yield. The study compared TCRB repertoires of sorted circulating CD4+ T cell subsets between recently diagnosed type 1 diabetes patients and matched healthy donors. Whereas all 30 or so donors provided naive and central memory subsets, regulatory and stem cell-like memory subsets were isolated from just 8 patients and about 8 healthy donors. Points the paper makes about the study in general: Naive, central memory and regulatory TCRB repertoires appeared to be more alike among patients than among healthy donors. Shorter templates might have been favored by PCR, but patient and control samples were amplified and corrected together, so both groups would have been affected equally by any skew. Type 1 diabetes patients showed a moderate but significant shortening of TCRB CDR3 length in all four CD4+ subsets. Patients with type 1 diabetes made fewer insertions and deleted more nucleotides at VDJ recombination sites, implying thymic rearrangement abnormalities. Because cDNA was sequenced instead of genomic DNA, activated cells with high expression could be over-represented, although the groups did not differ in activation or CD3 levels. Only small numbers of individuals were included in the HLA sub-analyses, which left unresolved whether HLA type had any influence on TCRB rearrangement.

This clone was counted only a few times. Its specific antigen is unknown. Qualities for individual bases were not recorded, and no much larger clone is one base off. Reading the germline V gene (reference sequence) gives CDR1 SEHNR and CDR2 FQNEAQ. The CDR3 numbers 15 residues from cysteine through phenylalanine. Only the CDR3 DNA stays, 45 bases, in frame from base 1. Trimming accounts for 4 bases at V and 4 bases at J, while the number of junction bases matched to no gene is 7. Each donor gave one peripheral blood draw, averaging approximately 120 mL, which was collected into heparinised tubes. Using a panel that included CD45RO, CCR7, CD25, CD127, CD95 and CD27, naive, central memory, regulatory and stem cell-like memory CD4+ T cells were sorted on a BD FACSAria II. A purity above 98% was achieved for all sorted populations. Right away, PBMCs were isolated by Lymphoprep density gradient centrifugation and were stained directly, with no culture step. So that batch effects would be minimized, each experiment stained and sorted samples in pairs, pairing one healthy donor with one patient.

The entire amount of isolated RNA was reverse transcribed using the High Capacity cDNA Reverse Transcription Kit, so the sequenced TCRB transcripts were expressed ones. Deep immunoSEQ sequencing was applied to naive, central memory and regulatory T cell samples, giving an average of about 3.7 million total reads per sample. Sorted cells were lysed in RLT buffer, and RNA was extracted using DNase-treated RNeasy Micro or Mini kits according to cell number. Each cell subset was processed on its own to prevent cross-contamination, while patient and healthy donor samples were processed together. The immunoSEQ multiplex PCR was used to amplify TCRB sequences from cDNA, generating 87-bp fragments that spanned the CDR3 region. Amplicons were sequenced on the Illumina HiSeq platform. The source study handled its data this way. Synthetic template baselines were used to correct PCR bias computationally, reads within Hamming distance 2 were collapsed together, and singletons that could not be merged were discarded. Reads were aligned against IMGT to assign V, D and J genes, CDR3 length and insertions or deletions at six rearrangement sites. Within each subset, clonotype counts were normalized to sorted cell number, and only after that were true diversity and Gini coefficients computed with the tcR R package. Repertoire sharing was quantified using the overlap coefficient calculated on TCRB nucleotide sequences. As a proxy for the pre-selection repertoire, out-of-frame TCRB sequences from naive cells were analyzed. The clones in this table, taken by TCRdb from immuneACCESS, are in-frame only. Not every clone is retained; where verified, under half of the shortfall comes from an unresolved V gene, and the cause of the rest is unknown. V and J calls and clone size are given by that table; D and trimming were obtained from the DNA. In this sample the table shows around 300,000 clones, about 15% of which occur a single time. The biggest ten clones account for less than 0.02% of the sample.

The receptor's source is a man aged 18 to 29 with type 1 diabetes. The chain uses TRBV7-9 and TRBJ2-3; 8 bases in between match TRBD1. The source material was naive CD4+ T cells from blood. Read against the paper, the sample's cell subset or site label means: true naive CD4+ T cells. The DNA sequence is TGTGCCAGCAGCTGGGGACAGGCGGGCCCAGATACGCAGTATTTT. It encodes CASSWGQAGPDTQYF.